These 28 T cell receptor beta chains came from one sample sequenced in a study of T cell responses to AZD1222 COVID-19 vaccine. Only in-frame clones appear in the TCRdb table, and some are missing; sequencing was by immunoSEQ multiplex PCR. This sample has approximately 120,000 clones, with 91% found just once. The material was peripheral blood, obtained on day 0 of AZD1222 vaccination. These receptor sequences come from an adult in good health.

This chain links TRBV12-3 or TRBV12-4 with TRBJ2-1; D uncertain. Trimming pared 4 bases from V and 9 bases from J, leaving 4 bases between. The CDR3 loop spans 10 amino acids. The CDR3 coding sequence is TGTGCCAGCAGTTATAGTGAGCAGTTCTTC. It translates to CASSYSEQFF.

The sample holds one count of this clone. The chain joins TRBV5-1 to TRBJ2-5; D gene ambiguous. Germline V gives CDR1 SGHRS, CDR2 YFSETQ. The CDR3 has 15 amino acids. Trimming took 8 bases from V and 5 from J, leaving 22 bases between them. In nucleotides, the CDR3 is TGCGCCAGACCAGGTTGGGGAAAGGGCCGGGAGACCCAGTACTTC. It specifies CARPGWGKGRETQYF.

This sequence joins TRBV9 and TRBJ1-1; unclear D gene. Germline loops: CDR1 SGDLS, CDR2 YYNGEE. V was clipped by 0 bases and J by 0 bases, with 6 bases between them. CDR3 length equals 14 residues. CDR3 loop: CASSVAGVNTEAFF. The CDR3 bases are TGTGCCAGCAGCGTAGCTGGGGTGAACACTGAAGCTTTCTTT.

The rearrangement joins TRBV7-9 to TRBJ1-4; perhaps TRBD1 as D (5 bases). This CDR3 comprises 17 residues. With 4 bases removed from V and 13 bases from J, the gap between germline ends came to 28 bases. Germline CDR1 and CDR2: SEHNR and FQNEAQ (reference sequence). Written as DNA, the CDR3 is TGTGCCAGCAGCTCGCCTCAGGGCCAGCTATTCCTCGCAGCACTGTTTTTT. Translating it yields CASSSPQGQLFLAALFF.

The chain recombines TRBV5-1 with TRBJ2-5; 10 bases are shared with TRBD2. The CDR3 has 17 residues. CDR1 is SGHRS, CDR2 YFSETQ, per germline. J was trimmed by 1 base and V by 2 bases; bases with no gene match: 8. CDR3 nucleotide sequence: TGCGCCAGCAGCTTTCTTCCTAGCGGGGGCCCCCAAGAGACCCAGTACTTC. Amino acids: CASSFLPSGGPQETQYF.

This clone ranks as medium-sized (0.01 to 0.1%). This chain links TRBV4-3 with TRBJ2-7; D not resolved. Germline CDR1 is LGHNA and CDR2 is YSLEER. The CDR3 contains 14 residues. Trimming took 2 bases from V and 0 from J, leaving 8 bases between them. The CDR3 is CASSQFQDSYEQYF. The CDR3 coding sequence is TGCGCCAGCAGCCAATTCCAGGACTCCTACGAGCAGTACTTC.

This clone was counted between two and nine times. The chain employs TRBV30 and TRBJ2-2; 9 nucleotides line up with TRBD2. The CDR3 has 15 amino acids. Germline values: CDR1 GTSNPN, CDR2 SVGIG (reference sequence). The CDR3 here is CAVEGREGPTGELFF. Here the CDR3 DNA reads TGTGCTGTGGAGGGGCGGGAGGGCCCCACCGGGGAGCTGTTTTTT.

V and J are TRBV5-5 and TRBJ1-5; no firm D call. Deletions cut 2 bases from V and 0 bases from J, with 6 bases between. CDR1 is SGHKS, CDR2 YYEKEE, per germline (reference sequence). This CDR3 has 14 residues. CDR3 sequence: CASSFSDSNQPQHF. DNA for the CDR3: TGTGCCAGCAGCTTTTCAGATAGCAATCAGCCCCAGCATTTT.

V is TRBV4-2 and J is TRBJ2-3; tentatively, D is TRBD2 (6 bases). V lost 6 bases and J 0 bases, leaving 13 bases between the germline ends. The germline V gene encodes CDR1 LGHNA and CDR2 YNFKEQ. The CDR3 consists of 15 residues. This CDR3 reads CASSRDFRSTDTQYF. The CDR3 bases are TGTGCCAGCAGTCGGGACTTCAGAAGCACAGATACGCAGTATTTT.

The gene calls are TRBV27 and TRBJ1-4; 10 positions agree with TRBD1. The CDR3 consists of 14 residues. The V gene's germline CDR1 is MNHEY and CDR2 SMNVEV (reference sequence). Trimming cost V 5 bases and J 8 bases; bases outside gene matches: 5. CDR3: CASSIGTGEEKLFF. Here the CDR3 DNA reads TGTGCCAGCAGTATCGGGACAGGGGAGGAAAAACTGTTTTTT. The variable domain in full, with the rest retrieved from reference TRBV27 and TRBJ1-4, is EAQVTQNPRYLITVTGKKLTVTCSQNMNHEYMSWYRQDPGLGLRQIYYSMNVEVTDKGDVPEGYKVSRKEKRNFPLILESPSPNQTSLYFCASSIGTGEEKLFFGSGTQLSVL.

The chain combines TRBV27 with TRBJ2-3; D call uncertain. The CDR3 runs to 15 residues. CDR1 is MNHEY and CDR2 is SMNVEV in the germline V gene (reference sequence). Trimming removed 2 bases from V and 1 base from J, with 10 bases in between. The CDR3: CASSLGHTGTDTQYF. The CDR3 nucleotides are TGTGCCAGCAGTTTAGGCCACACGGGCACAGATACGCAGTATTTT.

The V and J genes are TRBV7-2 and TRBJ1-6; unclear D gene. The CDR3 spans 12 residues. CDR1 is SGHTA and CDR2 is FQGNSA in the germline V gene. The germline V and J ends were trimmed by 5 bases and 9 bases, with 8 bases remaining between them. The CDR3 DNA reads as TGTGCCAGCAGCCTACGGACTTCACCCCTCCACTTT. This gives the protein CASSLRTSPLHF.

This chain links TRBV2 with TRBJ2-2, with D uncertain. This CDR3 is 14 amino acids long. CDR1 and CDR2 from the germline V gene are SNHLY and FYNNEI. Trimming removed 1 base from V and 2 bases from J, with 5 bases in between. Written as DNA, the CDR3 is TGTGCCAGCAGTGAAGGGTTTAACACCGGGGAGCTGTTTTTT. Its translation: CASSEGFNTGELFF.

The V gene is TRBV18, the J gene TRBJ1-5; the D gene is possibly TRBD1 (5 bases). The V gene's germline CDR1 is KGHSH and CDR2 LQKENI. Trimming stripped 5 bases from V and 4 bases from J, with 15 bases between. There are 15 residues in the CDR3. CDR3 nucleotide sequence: TGTGCCAGCTCATCCCAGGGTAAGGGGAATCAGCCCCAGCATTTT. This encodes CASSSQGKGNQPQHF. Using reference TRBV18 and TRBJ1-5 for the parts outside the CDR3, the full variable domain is NAGVMQNPRHLVRRRGQEARLRCSPMKGHSHVYWYRQLPEEGLKFMVYLQKENIIDESGMPKERFSAEFPKEGPSILRIQQVVRGDSAAYFCASSSQGKGNQPQHFGDGTRLSIL.

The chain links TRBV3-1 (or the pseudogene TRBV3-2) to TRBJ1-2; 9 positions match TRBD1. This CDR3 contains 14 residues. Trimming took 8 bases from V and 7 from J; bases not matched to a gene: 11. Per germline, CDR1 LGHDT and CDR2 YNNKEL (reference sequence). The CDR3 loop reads CASGSRDREIGYTF. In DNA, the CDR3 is TGTGCCAGCGGGTCCCGGGACAGGGAAATTGGCTACACCTTC.

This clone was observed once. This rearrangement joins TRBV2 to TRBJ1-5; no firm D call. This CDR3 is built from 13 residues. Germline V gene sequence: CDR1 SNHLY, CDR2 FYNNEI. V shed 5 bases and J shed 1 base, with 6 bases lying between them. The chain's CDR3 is CASSSGSNQPQHF. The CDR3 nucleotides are TGTGCCAGCAGTTCAGGAAGCAATCAGCCCCAGCATTTT.

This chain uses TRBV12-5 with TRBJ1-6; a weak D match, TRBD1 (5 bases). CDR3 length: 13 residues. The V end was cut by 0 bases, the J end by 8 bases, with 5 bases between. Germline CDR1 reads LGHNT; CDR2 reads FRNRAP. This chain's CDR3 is CASGLVGDSPLHF. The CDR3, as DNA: TGTGCTAGTGGTTTGGTGGGGGATTCACCCCTCCACTTT.

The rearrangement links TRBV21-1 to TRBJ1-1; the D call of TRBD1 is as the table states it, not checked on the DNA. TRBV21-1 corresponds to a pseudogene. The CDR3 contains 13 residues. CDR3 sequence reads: CARTDRLNTEAFF. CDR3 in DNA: TGTGCCAGGACCGACAGGTTGAACACTGAAGCTTTCTTT.

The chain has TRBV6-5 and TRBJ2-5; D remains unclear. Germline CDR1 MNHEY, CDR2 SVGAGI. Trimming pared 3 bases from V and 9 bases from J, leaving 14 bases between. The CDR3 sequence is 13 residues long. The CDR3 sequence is CASSYGSVASQYF. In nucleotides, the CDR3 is TGTGCCAGCAGTTATGGGTCGGTGGCGTCCCAGTACTTC.

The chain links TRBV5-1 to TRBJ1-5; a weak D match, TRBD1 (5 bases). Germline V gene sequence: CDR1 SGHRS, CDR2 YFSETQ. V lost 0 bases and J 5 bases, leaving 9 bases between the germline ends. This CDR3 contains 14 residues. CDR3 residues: CASSLEGSDQPQHF. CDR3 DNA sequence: TGCGCCAGCAGCTTGGAGGGGTCTGATCAGCCCCAGCATTTT.

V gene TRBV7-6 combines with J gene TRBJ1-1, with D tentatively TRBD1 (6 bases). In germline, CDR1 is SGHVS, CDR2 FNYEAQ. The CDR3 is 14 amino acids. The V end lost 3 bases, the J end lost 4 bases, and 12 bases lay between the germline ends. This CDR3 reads CASSLGGQLTEAFF. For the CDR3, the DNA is TGTGCCAGCAGCTTGGGGGGACAACTCACTGAAGCTTTCTTT.

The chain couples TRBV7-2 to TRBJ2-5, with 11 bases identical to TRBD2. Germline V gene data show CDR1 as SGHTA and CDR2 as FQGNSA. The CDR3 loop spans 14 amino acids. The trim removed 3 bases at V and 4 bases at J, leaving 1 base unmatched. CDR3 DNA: TGTGCCAGCAGCTTCGGACTAGCGGGAGAGACCCAGTACTTC. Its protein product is CASSFGLAGETQYF.

CDR3 protein: CASSYSIGGPGQPQHF. CDR3 nucleotide sequence: TGTGCCAGCAGTTACTCGATAGGGGGTCCTGGTCAGCCCCAGCATTTT. The chain uses TRBV6-2 or TRBV6-3 and TRBJ1-5, with D maybe TRBD1 (6 bases). Germline V gene lookup returns CDR1 MNHEY and CDR2 SVGEGT. CDR3 length equals 16 residues. The V gene lost 0 bases and the J gene lost 6 bases, with 15 bases spanning the gap.

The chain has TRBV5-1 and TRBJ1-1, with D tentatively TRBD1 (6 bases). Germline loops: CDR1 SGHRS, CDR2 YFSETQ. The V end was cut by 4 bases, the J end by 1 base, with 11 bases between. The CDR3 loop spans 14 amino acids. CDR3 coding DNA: TGCGCCAGCAGCGAATACAGGGCGAACACTGAAGCTTTCTTT. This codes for CASSEYRANTEAFF. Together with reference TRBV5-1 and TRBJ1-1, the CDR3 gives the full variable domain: KAGVTQTPRYLIKTRGQQVTLSCSPISGHRSVSWYQQTPGQGLQFLFEYFSETQRNKGNFPGRFSGRQFSNSRSEMNVSTLELGDSALYLCASSEYRANTEAFFGQGTRLTVV.

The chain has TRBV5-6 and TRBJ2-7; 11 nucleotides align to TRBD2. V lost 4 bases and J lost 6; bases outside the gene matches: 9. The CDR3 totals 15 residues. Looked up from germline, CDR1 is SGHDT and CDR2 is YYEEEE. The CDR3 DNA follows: TGTGCCAGCAGCAGCGTCACTAGCGGGAGTTTCGAGCAGTACTTC. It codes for CASSSVTSGSFEQYF.

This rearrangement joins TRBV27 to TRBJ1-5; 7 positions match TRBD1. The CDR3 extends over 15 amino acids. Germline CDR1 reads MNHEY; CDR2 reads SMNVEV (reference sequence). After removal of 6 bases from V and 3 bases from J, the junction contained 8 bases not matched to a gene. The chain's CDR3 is CASSPLTGNNQPQHF. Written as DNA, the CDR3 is TGTGCCAGCAGCCCACTGACAGGGAACAATCAGCCCCAGCATTTT.

CDR3 sequence (DNA): TGTGCCAGCAGCGTTGGTTCAACCGACACCGGGGAGCTGTTTTTT. Its protein is CASSVGSTDTGELFF. The chain carries TRBV9 and TRBJ2-2; no firm D call. The CDR3 loop spans 15 amino acids. The V end lost 2 bases, the J end lost 3 bases, and 11 bases lay between the germline ends. Germline loops: CDR1 SGDLS, CDR2 YYNGEE.

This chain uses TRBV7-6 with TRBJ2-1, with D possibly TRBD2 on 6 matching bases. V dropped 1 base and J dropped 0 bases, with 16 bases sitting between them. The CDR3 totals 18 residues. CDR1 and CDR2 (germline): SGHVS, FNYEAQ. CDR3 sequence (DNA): TGTGCCAGCAGCTTAGATATAATTGGCGGGAACTCCTACAATGAGCAGTTCTTC. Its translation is CASSLDIIGGNSYNEQFF.